These 10 T cell receptor beta chains were sequenced from one sample in a study of T cells expressing NK-cell markers. Reprocessing the 5' RACE reads, TCRdb reports a single entry for every CDR3 protein and omits DNA. The sample table sets out 350,000 to 500,000 distinct CDR3 sequences. Material: blood T cells: a sorted CD56 or NKG2C T cell subset, CD4+ or CD8+ T cells, or bulk PBMC T cells (not recorded which). These receptors originate from a woman aged 18 to 69 in good health.

The chain combines TRBV12-3 or TRBV12-4 with TRBJ2-2; TCRdb returns TRBD1, unconfirmable since there is no DNA. The CDR3 covers 15 residues. The CDR3 sequence is CASSLSGGSTGELFF.

The V gene is TRBV20-1, the J gene TRBJ2-7. CDR1 is DFQATT, CDR2 SNEGSKA, per germline (reference sequence). This CDR3 is 12 amino acids long. The chain's CDR3 is CSASRRGYEQYF.

The V and J genes are TRBV29-1 and TRBJ1-1. The CDR3 is made up of 11 amino acids. In germline, CDR1 is SQVTM, CDR2 ANQGSEA. This CDR3 is CSVGMNTEAFF.

CDR3 amino acids: CASSLDGRVSGNTIYF. This chain joins TRBV5-1 and TRBJ1-3; TCRdb's assignment of TRBD1 cannot be checked, as there is no DNA. The CDR3 is made up of 16 amino acids. CDR1 is SGHRS, CDR2 YFSETQ, per germline.

The chain combines TRBV7-8 with TRBJ1-2. This CDR3 spans 12 amino acids. Germline V gene sequence: CDR1 SGHVS, CDR2 FQNEAQ. The CDR3 is CASRTLSGGYTF.

The chain uses TRBV5-1 and TRBJ2-3. The germline V gene has CDR1 SGHRS and CDR2 YFSETQ. The CDR3 sequence is 14 residues long. The CDR3 reads CASKKEGSTDTQYF.

The rearrangement uses TRBV4-3 and TRBJ1-6. Germline V CDR1 and CDR2: LGHNA, YSLEER. The CDR3 is 13 residues long. The CDR3 sequence: CASSQEDLEPLHF.

The chain joins TRBV15 to TRBJ2-5; TCRdb returns TRBD1, unconfirmable since there is no DNA. Germline lookup yields CDR1 LNHNV and CDR2 YYDKDF (reference sequence). There are 17 residues in the CDR3. The chain's CDR3 is CATSRGGTGGLGETQYF.

The chain employs TRBV12-3 or TRBV12-4 and TRBJ1-1. The CDR3 is 15 residues long. This CDR3 is CASSFIQPGRTEAFF.

The genes are TRBV12-3 or TRBV12-4 and TRBJ2-1; the TCRdb D gene call, TRBD2, has no DNA to confirm it. This CDR3 comprises 15 residues. CDR3: CASSFPNGGDDEQFF.